One sample yielded the 7 T cell receptor beta chains listed below, sequenced in a study of blood T cell repertoires in COVID-19. The method was immunoSEQ multiplex PCR; TCRdb's version includes in-frame clones alone and lacks a portion of them. The sample lists some 130,000 clones, 79% occurring once. Sequenced sample: peripheral blood. The receptors derive from a man in his 60s with acute or convalescent COVID-19.

This clone has more than one count but fewer than ten. V and J are TRBV6-9 and TRBJ1-1; D call uncertain. The germline CDR1 and CDR2 sequences are MNHGY and SVAAGI. V lost 11 bases and J lost 0, with 16 bases in between. CDR3 length: 14 amino acids. The CDR3, as DNA: TGTGCCTTATCCCCCGAGGAGATGAACACTGAAGCTTTCTTT. It specifies CALSPEEMNTEAFF.

J is TRBJ2-7 and V is TRBV28; possibly TRBD1 for D (5 bases). The germline CDR1 and CDR2 sequences are MDHEN and SYDVKM. The germline V and J ends were trimmed by 4 bases and 3 bases, with 13 bases remaining between them. The CDR3 runs to 14 residues. CDR3 protein: CASSSREIFYEQYF. The CDR3 coding sequence is TGTGCCAGCAGTTCCAGGGAAATCTTCTACGAGCAGTACTTC.

This rearrangement joins TRBV4-3 to TRBJ1-2; 7 positions agree with TRBD1. The V and J ends lost 1 base and 8 bases, in that order; junction bases with no gene match: 10. CDR3 size: 15 residues. CDR1 is LGHNA and CDR2 is YSLEER in the germline V gene. The CDR3 spells CASSQVSTGAGGYTF. The DNA of the CDR3 is TGCGCCAGCAGCCAAGTTAGTACAGGGGCGGGAGGCTACACCTTC.

The CDR3: CASAANTEAFF. In nucleotides, the CDR3 is TGTGCCAGCGCGGCGAACACTGAAGCTTTCTTT. The chain uses TRBV27 and TRBJ1-1; D remains ambiguous. Per the germline V gene, CDR1 is MNHEY and CDR2 is SMNVEV (reference sequence). V dropped 8 bases and J dropped 1 base, with 5 bases sitting between them. This CDR3 comprises 11 residues.

V usage is TRBV30 and J usage is TRBJ1-5; TRBD1 matches at 7 bases. This CDR3 has 17 residues. V dropped 2 bases and J dropped 0; count of bases not matched to a gene: 10. Germline-derived CDR1 and CDR2 are GTSNPN and SVGIG (reference sequence). For the CDR3, the DNA is TGTGCCTGGAGTAGGAGAGGTCAGGGGGTTAGCAATCAGCCCCAGCATTTT. Residues: CAWSRRGQGVSNQPQHF. The variable domain in full, with the rest retrieved from reference TRBV30 and TRBJ1-5, is SQTIHQWPATLVQPVGSPLSLECTVEGTSNPNLYWYRQAAGRGLQLLFYSVGIGQISSEVPQNLSASRPQDRQFILSSKKLLLSDSGFYLCAWSRRGQGVSNQPQHFGDGTRLSIL.

The rearrangement uses TRBV4-1 and TRBJ1-6; D gene unclear. Trimming removed 3 bases at V and 6 bases at J, with 6 bases between. This CDR3 comprises 13 residues. CDR1 and CDR2 (germline): MGHRA, YSYEKL. CDR3 sequence: CASSQGSNSPLHF. The CDR3 DNA reads as TGCGCCAGCAGCCAGGGCAGTAATTCACCCCTCCACTTT.

The gene calls are TRBV7-6 and TRBJ2-7, with D possibly matching TRBD1 (6 bases). This CDR3 has 15 residues. V gave up 1 base and J gave up 2 bases, with 12 bases separating them. Germline-derived CDR1 and CDR2 are SGHVS and FNYEAQ. DNA of the CDR3: TGTGCCAGCAGCTTAGATAGGGGGACAACCTACGAGCAGTACTTC. Translating gives CASSLDRGTTYEQYF.